This TCR beta chain was identified during a study of T cell changes during pregnancy in multiple sclerosis. CDR1 and CDR2 (germline): LNHDA, SQIVND (reference sequence). This CDR3 spans 14 amino acids. With 1 base removed from V and 7 bases from J, the gap between germline ends came to 11 bases. Clones were sequenced by immunoSEQ multiplex PCR, and TCRdb holds only the in-frame ones, with some missing. In the table there are tens of thousands of clones, approximately 91% of which are singletons. This specimen consisted of peripheral blood, obtained in the first trimester of pregnancy. This rearrangement joins TRBV19 to TRBJ1-5, with D possibly matching TRBD1 (5 bases). The receptor comes from a female donor with multiple sclerosis, enrolled in a pregnancy study. The CDR3 DNA reads TGTGCCAGTAGTATAGCAAGGGACTACCAGCCCCAGCATTTT. This gives the protein CASSIARDYQPQHF.